Here is one T cell receptor beta chain with its context. This clone's antigen is unknown. Base qualities are not provided; no much larger clone lies one nucleotide away. Systemically healthy Caucasian individuals from Russia, approximately 39 in total and aged roughly 6 to 100 years, were included as donors. Each donor gave 8 to 10 milliliters of peripheral blood, drawn into EDTA-treated Vacutainer tubes. Ficoll-Paque density-gradient centrifugation was used to isolate PBMCs, with at least 6 million per sample. Total RNA, at least 6 micrograms per sample, was extracted from PBMCs with Trizol reagent. For every donor, an aliquot of PBMCs went through flow cytometry to measure the percentages of naive CD45RAhigh/CD27high T cells. The library was made by 5' RACE. The instrument was an Illumina HiSeq 2500. A second roughly 7 to 11 cycle PCR used a sample-barcoded 5' primer and a J-beta primer mix. A template-switch 5' adaptor carrying 12 random nucleotides introduced a unique molecular identifier onto each TCR beta cDNA molecule. At least 2.5 million CDR3-containing paired-end reads were obtained from each sample. First-strand cDNA was synthesized from all RNA with the Mint cDNA synthesis kit, primed by a TRBC-specific oligonucleotide. All cDNA was treated with uracil-DNA glycosylase and then went through a first 18-cycle PCR with the universal primers M1SS and BC2_uni_R. The authors processed their data as follows. For normalization, 1 million high-quality reads were randomly selected from each sample, with every read carrying a distinct molecular identifier. Instead of being binned into consensus sequences, reads that shared molecular identifiers were thrown out. MiTCR, with a Q25 quality threshold and the strictest error-elimination algorithm, was used for CDR3 identification, clonotype clustering and error correction. A nonparametric unseen species model with Euler transformation was used to estimate lower-bound total TCR beta diversity. Starting from the raw public reads, TCRdb applied fastp trimming at Q25, assembled clones with MiXCR and retained in-frame beta chains. Rows are unified per CDR3 protein, each entry keeping the most common DNA and genes. The V and J calls and clone size come from TCRdb's table, not from the authors' own analysis. For this sample the table gives about 970,000 distinct CDR3 sequences, of which roughly half were detected only once. The top ten hold around a fifth of the sample.

These data originate in a study of blood T cells in healthy people across ages (dated by TCRdb to about 2015). With regard to the full study: Template switching captured roughly one uniquely barcoded TCR beta cDNA molecule per two T cells in model experiments. Age-related changes in TCR beta repertoire diversity were measured in the study by deep sequencing normalized with unique cDNA molecular identifiers. Two additional independent replicas of 1 million unique cDNA reads from the same blood draw were analyzed for two donors (one aged 18 to 30 and one aged 80 or older). To avoid experimental bias, donors of different ages were randomly spread across the sequencing lanes. Four age groups were formed from the donors: young (average approximately 15 years), middle-aged (approximately 40), aged (about 62) and long-lived (around 80).

Overall study outcomes, separate from this receptor: Donor CMV infection status was unknown, potentially confounding age-related changes in expanded clonotypes. Estimates of total diversity based on one million sequenced T cells were considered lower bounds and underestimates. Because profiling used bulk unsorted PBMCs, naive and antigen-experienced compartments could not be compared conclusively. A strong correlation was found between observed TCR beta diversity and the percentage of naive T cells measured by flow cytometry. Compared with the aged group, the long-lived group had more naive CD4+ T cells, fewer expanded clones and increased TCR diversity, suggesting age selection. As age increased, observed TCR beta diversity per million T cells dropped in a roughly linear way, and a significant reduction was already evident by age roughly 36.

What was sequenced was blood. This TCR came from an older woman in good health.

The CDR3 is CSASRWEAGNGEQFF. In nucleotide form, the sequence is TGCAGTGCTAGTAGGTGGGAGGCGGGGAACGGAGAGCAGTTCTTC. This sequence uses TRBV20-1 and TRBJ2-1; TRBD2 is a weak D gene call, 6 bases matching. Taken from cysteine to phenylalanine, the CDR3 has 15 residues. The CDR3 DNA has 45 bases and is translated from base 1. CDR1 and CDR2 are drawn from the germline V gene (reference sequence): DFQATT, SNEGSKA. The V and J ends are trimmed by 3 bases and 10 bases, leaving 22 bases between them.